This T cell receptor beta chain stems from a study of cytomegalovirus exposure and HLA in healthy donors. General study results and limits: Reported findings show TCR beta sequences accurately forecast HLA-A and HLA-B alleles in most subjects. Later analysis identified several of the most significant clusters that appeared linked to common viral pathogens. V segments that were indistinguishable, TRBV6-2 and TRBV6-3 among them, were omitted from analysis. Researchers reported in a later analysis that a missense DCLRE1C variant was tied to TCR beta V- and J-gene trimming.

The CDR3 consists of 17 residues. Germline lookup yields CDR1 SGHTA and CDR2 FQGTGA. Trimming left V 6 bases short and J 0 bases short, with 19 bases between. Concerning this clone: What it binds is unknown.

The PCR was carried out with 60 Vbeta primers and 13 Jbeta primers. Some clones are missing from TCRdb's copy, which holds only in-frame ones; the method was immunoSEQ multiplex PCR. The sample includes about 130,000 clones, roughly 79% of them seen just once. Material for sequencing was PBMCs. The chain links TRBV7-3 to TRBJ2-3, with TRBD2 as a possible D gene (5 bases). The sequence came from a woman in her 50s in good health and CMV-seronegative. CDR3 protein: CASSGPGRRTSTDTQYF. The CDR3 region has the DNA TGTGCCAGCAGTGGCCCTGGCAGGAGGACTAGCACAGATACGCAGTATTTT.